This T cell receptor (beta chain) originates from a study of T cells in Graves' hyperthyroidism and ophthalmopathy. Study background: Sampling of peripheral blood happened at initial diagnosis, prior to any treatment. Study-wide points: Most clonotypes expanded in the thyroid (above 0.001) were also present in blood. The model foresaw ophthalmopathy a median around 6.8 months prior to onset.

Between the trimmed V and J ends, which lost 3 bases and 2 bases, there was a span of 8 bases. Germline V gene data show CDR1 as SNHLY and CDR2 as FYNNEI. The CDR3 is 14 residues long. This clonotype occurred many times. The target antigen is unknown. Aged 18 to 65, the patients had hyperthyroidism that was newly diagnosed and had lasted under 2 months. Authors of the study amplified TCR beta CDR3 regions from RNA transcripts. The primer set for the first-round RT-PCR of the TCR CDR3 was HTBI. One entry per CDR3 protein results from TCRdb running MiXCR on the multiplex PCR reads. The sample shows under 700,000 distinct CDR3 sequences, approximately 16% of them seen only once.

V usage is TRBV2 and J usage is TRBJ2-1; perhaps D is TRBD1 or TRBD2 (6 bases each). Sequenced material: blood. The sequence came from a woman in her late teens or twenties with Graves' hyperthyroidism. The DNA for the CDR3 is TGTGCCAGCAGTGAGGGGGGCGCCTACAATGAGCAGTTCTTC. Encoded protein: CASSEGGAYNEQFF.